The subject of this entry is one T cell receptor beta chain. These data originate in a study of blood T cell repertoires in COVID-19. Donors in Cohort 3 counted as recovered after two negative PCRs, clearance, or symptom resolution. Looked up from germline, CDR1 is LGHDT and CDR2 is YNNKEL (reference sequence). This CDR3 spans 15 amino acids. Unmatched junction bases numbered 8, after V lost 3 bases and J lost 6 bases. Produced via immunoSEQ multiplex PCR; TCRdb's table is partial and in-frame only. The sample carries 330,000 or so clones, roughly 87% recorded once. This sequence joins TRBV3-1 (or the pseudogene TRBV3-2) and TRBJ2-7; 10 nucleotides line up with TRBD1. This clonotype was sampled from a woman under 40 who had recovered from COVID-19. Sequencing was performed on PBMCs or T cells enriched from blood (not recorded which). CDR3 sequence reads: CASSHTGTGDREQYF. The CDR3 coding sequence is TGTGCCAGCAGCCACACCGGGACAGGGGATCGCGAGCAGTACTTC.